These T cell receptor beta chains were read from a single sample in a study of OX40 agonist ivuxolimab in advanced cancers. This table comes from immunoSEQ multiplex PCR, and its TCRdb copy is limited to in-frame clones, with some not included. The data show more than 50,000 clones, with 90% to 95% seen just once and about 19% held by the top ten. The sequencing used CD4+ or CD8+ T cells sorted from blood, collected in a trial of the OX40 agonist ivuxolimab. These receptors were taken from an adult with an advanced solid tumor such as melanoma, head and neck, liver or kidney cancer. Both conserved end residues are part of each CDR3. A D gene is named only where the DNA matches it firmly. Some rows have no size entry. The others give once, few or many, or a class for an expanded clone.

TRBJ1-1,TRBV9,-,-,TGTGCCAGCTCAATAACAGGGAACACTGAAGCTTTCTTT,CASSITGNTEAFF
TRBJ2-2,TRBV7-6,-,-,TGTGCCAGCAGCTCCGAATTGGAGACTCTTAACACCGGGGAGCTGTTTTTT,CASSSELETLNTGELFF
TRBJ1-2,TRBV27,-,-,TGTGCCAGCCTAGACCCCGCTACCTATGGCTACACCTTC,CASLDPATYGYTF
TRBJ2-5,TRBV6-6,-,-,TGTGCCAGCAGTTACGGGGGCCCCCAAGAGACCCAGTACTTC,CASSYGGPQETQYF
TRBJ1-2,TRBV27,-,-,TGTGCCAGCAGTTTTAGGGGATACGGCTACACCTTC,CASSFRGYGYTF
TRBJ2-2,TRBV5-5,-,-,TGTGCCAGCAGCTCTATGTGGGACACCGGGGAGCTGTTTTTT,CASSSMWDTGELFF
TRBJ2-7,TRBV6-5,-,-,TGTGCCAGCAGTTACGACGGCACCTACGAGCAGTACTTC,CASSYDGTYEQYF
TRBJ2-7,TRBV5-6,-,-,TGTGCCAGCAGCGGGGCGCGGCGCTACGAGCAGTACTTC,CASSGARRYEQYF
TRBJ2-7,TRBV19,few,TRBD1,TGTGCCACCAGGGACAGGACCTCCTACGAGCAGTACTTC,CATRDRTSYEQYF
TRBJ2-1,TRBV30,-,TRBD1,TGTGCCTGGAGGACAGGGGTTTACAATGAGCAGTTCTTC,CAWRTGVYNEQFF
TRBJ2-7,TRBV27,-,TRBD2,TGTGCCAGCAGTGAACTAGCGTCCTACGAGCAGTACTTC,CASSELASYEQYF
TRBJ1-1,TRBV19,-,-,TGTGCCAGTACCATGGGGGGTCACACTGAAGCTTTCTTT,CASTMGGHTEAFF
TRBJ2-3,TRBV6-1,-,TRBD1,TGTGCCAGCAGGTCGGGACAGGGAAGTTCTGATACGCAGTATTTT,CASRSGQGSSDTQYF
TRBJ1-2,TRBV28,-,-,TGTGCCAGCAGTTTTTCTGGGAAGCATAACTATGGCTACACCTTC,CASSFSGKHNYGYTF
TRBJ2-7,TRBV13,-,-,TGTGCCAGCAGCTTCGGTGTAGGGGTAAAGGAGCAGTACTTC,CASSFGVGVKEQYF
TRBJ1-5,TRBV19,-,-,TGTGCCAGTAGTATCTGGGGGTTCAATCAGCCCCAGCATTTT,CASSIWGFNQPQHF
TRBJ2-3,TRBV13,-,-,TGTGCCAGCAGCTTACCCGATAGCACAGATACGCAGTATTTT,CASSLPDSTDTQYF
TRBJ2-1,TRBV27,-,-,TGTGCCAGCAGCTTGAGCTCCTACAATGAGCAGTTCTTC,CASSLSSYNEQFF
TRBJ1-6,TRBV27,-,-,TGTGCCAGCAGTTTAGGATTGAATTCACCCCTCCACTTT,CASSLGLNSPLHF
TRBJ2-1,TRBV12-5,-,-,TGTGCTAGTGGTTTCGAGGGCTCCTACAATGAGCAGTTCTTC,CASGFEGSYNEQFF